A single sample gave rise to the 19 T cell receptor beta chains below, sequenced in a study of cytomegalovirus exposure and HLA in healthy donors. This table comes from immunoSEQ multiplex PCR, and its TCRdb copy is limited to in-frame clones, with some not included. The sample has some 80,000 clones; around 96% are singletons. The specimen was PBMCs. Receptors originate from a woman aged 18-29 years in good health and CMV-seronegative.

This sequence joins TRBV5-6 and TRBJ2-7; D call uncertain. The germline CDR1 and CDR2 sequences are SGHDT and YYEEEE. The CDR3 has 14 residues. The germline V and J ends were trimmed by 4 bases and 6 bases, with 17 bases remaining between them. For the CDR3, the DNA is TGTGCCAGCAGCACGGGTAGAGGTTTTGGCGAGCAGTACTTC. Protein product: CASSTGRGFGEQYF.

The J gene is TRBJ2-1, the V gene TRBV10-1; TRBD2 matches at 8 bases. Germline values: CDR1 WNHNN, CDR2 SYGVQD (reference sequence). This CDR3 is built from 18 residues. The J segment lost 0 bases and the V segment lost 0 bases, leaving 7 bases of the junction unmatched. The CDR3 DNA follows: TGCGCCAGCAGTGAGTCAATACTAGCGGACCGCTCCTACAATGAGCAGTTCTTC. It yields the protein CASSESILADRSYNEQFF.

The chain uses TRBV4-1 and TRBJ1-5; TRBD1 agrees at 8 bases. Germline lookup yields CDR1 MGHRA and CDR2 YSYEKL. J lost 6 bases, V lost 2 bases, and 9 bases had no gene match. The length of the CDR3 is 16 residues. The CDR3 DNA reads TGCGCCAGCAGCCAATTAATTGGACAGGGACTTCAGCCCCAGCATTTT. This sequence encodes CASSQLIGQGLQPQHF.

The chain uses TRBV6-5 and TRBJ2-7; weak D call: TRBD1 (8 bases). CDR1 MNHEY and CDR2 SVGAGI come from the germline V gene. This CDR3 has 15 residues. V was shortened by 7 bases and J by 2 bases, with 18 bases between the two germline ends. The CDR3 reads CASTRGDRYTYEQYF. Here the CDR3 DNA reads TGTGCCAGCACCCGGGGGGACAGGTATACCTACGAGCAGTACTTC.

The rearrangement uses TRBV2 and TRBJ2-3, with TRBD2 matching over 8 bases. The CDR3 contains 16 residues. Germline V gives CDR1 SNHLY, CDR2 FYNNEI. V lost 4 bases and J lost 2; bases outside the gene matches: 8. The CDR3 sequence: CASSGVLAGSTDTQYF. The CDR3, as DNA: TGTGCCAGCAGTGGTGTCTTAGCGGGGTCCACAGATACGCAGTATTTT.

This clone has a single count. J is TRBJ2-7 and V is TRBV19; 8 bases fit TRBD1. This CDR3 spans 13 amino acids. CDR1 and CDR2 from the germline V gene are LNHDA and SQIVND (reference sequence). V gave up 4 bases and J gave up 3 bases; unmatched junction bases: 2. CDR3 in DNA: TGTGCCAGTAGTAGGGACAGGTACTACGAGCAGTACTTC. It specifies CASSRDRYYEQYF.

The V call is TRBV11-1, the J call TRBJ2-3; D unclear. The CDR3 runs 15 residues. Germline assignment: CDR1 SGHAT and CDR2 FQDESV (reference sequence). V gave up 1 base and J gave up 1 base, with 9 bases separating them. The CDR3, as DNA: TGTGCCAGCAGCTTAGGTACACCACGCACAGATACGCAGTATTTT. Protein product: CASSLGTPRTDTQYF.

V usage is TRBV19 and J usage is TRBJ2-2, with 11 nucleotides matching TRBD2. J gave up 5 bases and V 3 bases, and 5 bases lay outside the gene matches. The CDR3 is made up of 16 amino acids. The germline V gene encodes CDR1 LNHDA and CDR2 SQIVND (reference sequence). The DNA of the CDR3 is TGTGCCAGTAGTATTTGGGCTAGCGGGAGGACCGGGGAGCTGTTTTTT. Translating gives CASSIWASGRTGELFF.

The V gene is TRBV5-6, the J gene TRBJ2-7; TRBD2 matches at 9 bases. V lost 3 bases and J lost 3; bases outside the gene matches: 4. Germline CDR1 and CDR2: SGHDT and YYEEEE. CDR3 length: 14 residues. CDR3 loop: CASSSGLAYYEQYF. Here the CDR3 DNA reads TGTGCCAGCAGCTCGGGACTAGCCTACTACGAGCAGTACTTC.

The DNA of the CDR3 is TGTGCCAGCAGTTTGGGACAGTCAACTAATGAAAAACTGTTTTTT. Translated, it gives CASSLGQSTNEKLFF. The chain joins TRBV27 to TRBJ1-4; 7 bases are shared with TRBD1. Germline CDR1 is MNHEY and CDR2 is SMNVEV (reference sequence). This CDR3 comprises 15 residues. Trimming removed 3 bases from V and 0 bases from J; junction bases left unmatched: 1.

This chain's CDR3 is CASSHRFRGYNEQFF. The CDR3 DNA is TGTGCCAGCAGTCACCGGTTCCGCGGCTACAATGAGCAGTTCTTC. This chain links TRBV6-5 with TRBJ2-1; no reliable D call. The V gene lost 5 bases and the J gene lost 3 bases, with 14 bases spanning the gap. Germline V gene sequence: CDR1 MNHEY, CDR2 SVGAGI. CDR3 length equals 15 residues.

V gene TRBV9 combines with J gene TRBJ2-1, with 8 bases that match TRBD2. CDR1 SGDLS and CDR2 YYNGEE come from the germline V gene. The trim removed 6 bases at V and 7 bases at J, leaving 15 bases unmatched. The CDR3 is made up of 16 amino acids. The CDR3 region is CASTVSGEGLSNEQFF. CDR3 bases: TGTGCCAGCACCGTTAGCGGGGAGGGCCTATCAAATGAGCAGTTCTTC.

The J gene is TRBJ2-2, the V gene TRBV27; 7 bases agree with TRBD2. Germline CDR1 reads MNHEY; CDR2 reads SMNVEV (reference sequence). This CDR3 is 15 amino acids long. V lost 6 bases to trimming and J lost 0 bases; unmatched junction nucleotides: 4. The DNA for the CDR3 is TGTGCCAGCAGCGACCGGGGGGCGAACACCGGGGAGCTGTTTTTT. Translation: CASSDRGANTGELFF.

The chain joins TRBV27 to TRBJ2-3; possibly TRBD2 for D (5 bases). Germline CDR1 MNHEY, CDR2 SMNVEV (reference sequence). Trimming cost V 3 bases and J 0 bases, with 13 bases left between them. The CDR3 loop spans 16 amino acids. The CDR3 here is CASSFGAPGSTDTQYF. CDR3 nucleotide sequence: TGTGCCAGCAGTTTCGGCGCCCCGGGGAGCACAGATACGCAGTATTTT.

The table lists this clone with a few counts. The chain is built from TRBV11-2 and TRBJ1-5, with D unclear. The ends were cut back, 1 base at V and 5 bases at J, with 6 bases in the middle. This CDR3 is built from 13 residues. Germline CDR1 is SGHAT and CDR2 is FQNNGV. The CDR3 spells CASSLARDQPQHF. CDR3 coding DNA: TGTGCCAGCAGCTTAGCGAGGGATCAGCCCCAGCATTTT. Looking up the rest from reference TRBV11-2 and TRBJ1-5 gives the full variable domain: EAGVAQSPRYKIIEKRQSVAFWCNPISGHATLYWYQQILGQGPKLLIQFQNNGVVDDSQLPKDRFSAERLKGVDSTLKIQPAKLEDSAVYLCASSLARDQPQHFGDGTRLSIL.

This clone was observed a single time. The V and J genes are TRBV2 and TRBJ2-7; the match to TRBD2 covers 7 bases. Trimming took 4 bases from V and 1 from J; bases not matched to a gene: 7. Germline CDR1 and CDR2: SNHLY and FYNNEI. This CDR3 region has 15 residues. The CDR3 region has the DNA TGTGCCAGCAGTGTCCGGACTAGTATTTCCTACGAGCAGTACTTC. Its protein product is CASSVRTSISYEQYF.

J is TRBJ2-6 and V is TRBV4-1; 7 bases agree with TRBD1. CDR1 and CDR2 (germline): MGHRA, YSYEKL. Unmatched junction bases numbered 14, after V lost 4 bases and J lost 2 bases. CDR3 length equals 19 residues. In DNA form, the CDR3 reads TGCGCCAGCAGCCGCGTCCCTAGACAGGGTATGGCTGGGGCCAACGTCCTGACTTTC. It yields the protein CASSRVPRQGMAGANVLTF.

The rearrangement uses TRBV27 and TRBJ1-1, with D hard to call. This CDR3 spans 15 amino acids. The germline V gene has CDR1 MNHEY and CDR2 SMNVEV (reference sequence). The ends were cut back, 5 bases at V and 0 bases at J, with 13 bases in the middle. This chain's CDR3 is CASSTSTIMNTEAFF. The CDR3, as DNA: TGTGCCAGCAGTACCTCGACAATCATGAACACTGAAGCTTTCTTT.

The rearrangement uses TRBV29-1 and TRBJ2-3; 7 bases align to TRBD2. Germline V lookup: CDR1 SQVTM, CDR2 ANQGSEA. The ends lost 1 base at V and 6 bases at J; junction bases unmatched: 7. The CDR3 consists of 14 residues. The CDR3 sequence: CSVEVRDYRDTQYF. The DNA for the CDR3 is TGCAGCGTTGAAGTAAGGGACTACCGGGATACGCAGTATTTT.